This is a list of T cell receptor beta chains from one sample in a study of draining lymph node invasion in breast cancer. MiXCR, run by TCRdb on the bulk RNA-seq reads, gives a single entry per CDR3 protein. There are about 4,000 distinct CDR3 sequences in the sample; 78% occur only once, and 1.5% to 2% lies in the top ten. Source material: sorted memory CD4+ effector T cells from a lymph node. The receptors derive from a female donor with luminal breast cancer. The CDR3 runs from the conserved cysteine through the conserved F or W. A D gene is named only where the DNA matches it firmly. A row's size may be missing; if present it is once, few, many or a size class.

D gene: TRBD1; clone size: .; J gene: TRBJ2-4; V gene: TRBV3-1; CDR3 protein: CASSPTGLENIQYF; CDR3 DNA: TGTGCCAGCAGCCCGACAGGGCTAGAAAACATTCAGTACTTC
D gene: .; clone size: .; J gene: TRBJ2-5; V gene: TRBV11-3; CDR3 protein: CASSSPEETQYF; CDR3 DNA: TGTGCCAGCAGCTCTCCGGAAGAGACCCAGTACTTC
D gene: TRBD2; clone size: .; J gene: TRBJ2-1; V gene: TRBV11-2; CDR3 protein: CASSFDGRGNEQFF; CDR3 DNA: TGTGCCAGCAGCTTCGACGGGAGGGGAAATGAGCAGTTCTTC
D gene: .; clone size: .; J gene: TRBJ2-3; V gene: TRBV11-1; CDR3 protein: CASSLAKGFTDTQYF; CDR3 DNA: TGTGCCAGCAGCTTAGCTAAGGGCTTCACAGATACGCAGTATTTT
D gene: .; clone size: .; J gene: TRBJ2-1; V gene: TRBV20-1; CDR3 protein: CSARDSQRNEQFF; CDR3 DNA: TGCAGTGCCCGGGACTCCCAACGCAATGAGCAGTTCTTC
D gene: .; clone size: .; J gene: TRBJ1-5; V gene: TRBV7-2; CDR3 protein: CASSLSSRALGQPQHF; CDR3 DNA: TGTGCCAGCAGCTTATCAAGCCGGGCCCTAGGTCAGCCCCAGCATTTT
D gene: .; clone size: .; J gene: TRBJ1-2; V gene: TRBV13; CDR3 protein: CASSLTQGTGYTF; CDR3 DNA: TGTGCCAGCAGCTTAACGCAGGGGACTGGCTACACCTTC
D gene: .; clone size: .; J gene: TRBJ1-5; V gene: TRBV12-3/TRBV12-4; CDR3 protein: CASSETGSNQPQHF; CDR3 DNA: TGTGCCAGCAGCGAAACAGGCAGCAATCAGCCCCAGCATTTT
D gene: .; clone size: .; J gene: TRBJ1-6; V gene: TRBV7-2; CDR3 protein: CASSPREGIYSPLHF; CDR3 DNA: TGTGCCAGCAGCCCACGGGAGGGTATCTATTCACCCCTCCACTTT
D gene: .; clone size: .; J gene: TRBJ1-2; V gene: TRBV7-6; CDR3 protein: CASSLDTNYGYTF; CDR3 DNA: TGTGCCAGCAGCCTCGACACCAACTATGGCTACACCTTC
D gene: .; clone size: .; J gene: TRBJ1-3; V gene: TRBV5-1; CDR3 protein: CASSYGTVGNTIYF; CDR3 DNA: TGCGCCAGCAGCTACGGGACTGTCGGAAACACCATATATTTT
D gene: TRBD1; clone size: few; J gene: TRBJ1-1; V gene: TRBV4-1; CDR3 protein: CASTPGQGGTEAFF; CDR3 DNA: TGCGCCAGCACCCCAGGACAGGGGGGGACTGAAGCTTTCTTT
D gene: .; clone size: .; J gene: TRBJ1-6; V gene: TRBV6-4; CDR3 protein: CASLVSYHQNSPLHF; CDR3 DNA: TGTGCCAGCCTCGTATCCTACCATCAAAATTCACCCCTCCACTTT
D gene: TRBD1; clone size: .; J gene: TRBJ1-2; V gene: TRBV18; CDR3 protein: CASSSLDRDLGYTF; CDR3 DNA: TGTGCCAGCTCATCCTTGGACAGGGACCTCGGCTACACCTTC
D gene: .; clone size: .; J gene: TRBJ2-3; V gene: TRBV6-6; CDR3 protein: CASQRLFTDTQYF; CDR3 DNA: TGTGCCAGTCAGCGGCTTTTCACAGATACGCAGTATTTT
D gene: TRBD2; clone size: .; J gene: TRBJ2-1; V gene: TRBV6-2/TRBV6-3; CDR3 protein: CASSALAGGWNEQFF; CDR3 DNA: TGTGCCAGCAGTGCCCTAGCGGGAGGGTGGAATGAGCAGTTCTTC
D gene: .; clone size: .; J gene: TRBJ2-7; V gene: TRBV27; CDR3 protein: CASARQGRSYEQYF; CDR3 DNA: TGTGCCAGCGCGAGGCAGGGACGCTCCTACGAGCAGTACTTC
D gene: .; clone size: .; J gene: TRBJ2-1; V gene: TRBV18; CDR3 protein: CASLEYAGLYNEQFF; CDR3 DNA: TGTGCCAGCTTGGAGTACGCGGGGCTCTACAATGAGCAGTTCTTC
D gene: .; clone size: .; J gene: TRBJ1-5; V gene: TRBV7-9; CDR3 protein: CASSLADRVRYSNQPQHF; CDR3 DNA: TGTGCCAGCAGCTTAGCGGACCGAGTTCGATATAGCAATCAGCCCCAGCATTTT
D gene: .; clone size: .; J gene: TRBJ1-1; V gene: TRBV4-2; CDR3 protein: CASSPAPSGDKAFF; CDR3 DNA: TGTGCCAGCAGCCCGGCCCCGTCAGGGGATAAAGCTTTCTTT
D gene: .; clone size: .; J gene: TRBJ1-3; V gene: TRBV12-3/TRBV12-4; CDR3 protein: CASSLGRRNTIYF; CDR3 DNA: TGTGCCAGCAGCCTTGGACGGCGAAACACCATATATTTT
D gene: .; clone size: .; J gene: TRBJ1-5; V gene: TRBV7-2; CDR3 protein: CASSLAAQTYSNQPQHF; CDR3 DNA: TGTGCCAGCAGCTTAGCGGCCCAGACTTATAGCAATCAGCCCCAGCATTTT
D gene: .; clone size: .; J gene: TRBJ2-2; V gene: TRBV5-1; CDR3 protein: CASSALDTGELFF; CDR3 DNA: TGCGCCAGCAGCGCTCTGGACACCGGGGAGCTGTTTTTT
D gene: TRBD2; clone size: .; J gene: TRBJ2-3; V gene: TRBV19; CDR3 protein: CASKTSGTDTQYF; CDR3 DNA: TGTGCCAGTAAAACTAGCGGCACAGATACGCAGTATTTT
D gene: TRBD2; clone size: .; J gene: TRBJ2-3; V gene: TRBV7-9; CDR3 protein: CASSFGLAGADTQYF; CDR3 DNA: TGTGCCAGCAGCTTCGGACTAGCGGGAGCTGATACGCAGTATTTT
D gene: .; clone size: .; J gene: TRBJ2-5; V gene: TRBV20-1; CDR3 protein: CSATTGIDPQETQYF; CDR3 DNA: TGCAGTGCAACCACCGGGATCGACCCCCAAGAGACCCAGTACTTC
D gene: .; clone size: .; J gene: TRBJ2-1; V gene: TRBV7-2; CDR3 protein: CASSSRREISEQFF; CDR3 DNA: TGTGCCAGCAGCAGCCGCAGGGAAATTAGTGAGCAGTTCTTC
D gene: .; clone size: .; J gene: TRBJ1-1; V gene: TRBV10-3; CDR3 protein: CAISEPRRVEAFF; CDR3 DNA: TGTGCCATCAGTGAGCCCCGGCGGGTTGAAGCTTTCTTT
D gene: .; clone size: .; J gene: TRBJ2-3; V gene: TRBV4-1; CDR3 protein: CASSRTRTSTDTQYF; CDR3 DNA: TGCGCCAGCAGTCGGACGAGGACTAGCACAGATACGCAGTATTTT
D gene: TRBD1; clone size: .; J gene: TRBJ1-4; V gene: TRBV6-6; CDR3 protein: CASSFTGGSPNEKLFF; CDR3 DNA: TGTGCCAGCAGTTTCACAGGGGGGAGTCCGAATGAAAAACTGTTTTTT
D gene: TRBD1; clone size: .; J gene: TRBJ1-1; V gene: TRBV20-1; CDR3 protein: CSAKITGGTEAFF; CDR3 DNA: TGCAGTGCCAAAATTACAGGGGGGACTGAAGCTTTCTTT
D gene: TRBD2; clone size: .; J gene: TRBJ2-5; V gene: TRBV20-1; CDR3 protein: CSARGPSGGKETQYF; CDR3 DNA: TGCAGTGCTAGAGGGCCTAGCGGGGGAAAAGAGACCCAGTACTTC
D gene: .; clone size: .; J gene: TRBJ1-5; V gene: TRBV5-1; CDR3 protein: CASSDGSNQPQHF; CDR3 DNA: TGCGCCAGCTCTGACGGGAGCAATCAGCCCCAGCATTTT
D gene: TRBD2; clone size: .; J gene: TRBJ2-2; V gene: TRBV15; CDR3 protein: CATSVQGGTGELFF; CDR3 DNA: TGTGCCACCAGCGTTCAGGGAGGGACCGGGGAGCTGTTTTTT
D gene: TRBD2; clone size: .; J gene: TRBJ2-1; V gene: TRBV20-1; CDR3 protein: CSARGLAGRNEQFF; CDR3 DNA: TGCAGTGCTAGAGGACTAGCGGGGAGGAATGAGCAGTTCTTC
D gene: TRBD2; clone size: .; J gene: TRBJ2-7; V gene: TRBV7-2; CDR3 protein: CASSSTGTSGRPLSYEQYF; CDR3 DNA: TGTGCCAGCAGCTCCACCGGGACTAGCGGGAGGCCCCTCTCCTACGAGCAGTACTTC
D gene: .; clone size: .; J gene: TRBJ2-2; V gene: TRBV29-1; CDR3 protein: CSADLPNTGELFF; CDR3 DNA: TGCAGCGCCGACCTACCGAACACCGGGGAGCTGTTTTTT